A single sample gave rise to the 19 T cell receptor beta chains below, sequenced in a study of blood T cell repertoires in COVID-19. Repertoires were generated with immunoSEQ multiplex PCR, while TCRdb's copy carries only in-frame clones and drops some. The sample consists of 250,000 to 400,000 clones, approximately 87% of them appearing once. Sequencing input: peripheral blood. These receptors came from a woman aged 25 to 39 with COVID-19, enrolled during active disease.

This sequence joins TRBV6-5 and TRBJ1-1; D is unclear. The CDR3 loop spans 13 amino acids. V lost 7 bases to trimming and J lost 4 bases, with 13 bases between them. Germline CDR1 MNHEY, CDR2 SVGAGI. The CDR3 DNA reads as TGTGCCAGCACGGGGTTCTTCGGCACTGAAGCTTTCTTT. It encodes CASTGFFGTEAFF.

This clone was picked up a small number of times. The chain links TRBV27 to TRBJ1-1; D perhaps matches TRBD1 (6 bases). Germline-derived CDR1 and CDR2 are MNHEY and SMNVEV (reference sequence). V dropped 8 bases and J dropped 0 bases, with 19 bases sitting between them. CDR3 length: 16 amino acids. The CDR3 spells CASGRGAGALNTEAFF. CDR3 nucleotide sequence: TGTGCCAGCGGTCGCGGTGCAGGGGCTTTGAACACTGAAGCTTTCTTT.

The chain couples TRBV5-4 to TRBJ2-3; 10 bases fit TRBD1. V lost 5 bases to trimming and J lost 3 bases; unmatched junction nucleotides: 3. The CDR3 has 14 residues. Germline V gene lookup returns CDR1 SGHNT and CDR2 YYREEE (reference sequence). The CDR3, as DNA: TGTGCCAGCAGGTGGGACAGGGGTACAGATACGCAGTATTTT. Amino acid sequence: CASRWDRGTDTQYF.

The chain joins TRBV3-1 (or the pseudogene TRBV3-2) to TRBJ2-1, with 9 positions matching TRBD1. The V segment lost 4 bases and the J segment 3 bases; nucleotides outside the gene matches: 7. The CDR3 consists of 16 residues. Per germline, CDR1 LGHDT and CDR2 YNNKEL (reference sequence). The CDR3 is CASSPYDRGVYNEQFF. In DNA form, the CDR3 reads TGTGCCAGCAGCCCTTATGACAGGGGGGTCTACAATGAGCAGTTCTTC.

The count of this clone is one. The rearrangement links TRBV28 to TRBJ2-7; D not certain. V was cut by 3 bases and J by 0 bases, with 6 bases left in between. This CDR3 spans 13 amino acids. The germline V gene encodes CDR1 MDHEN and CDR2 SYDVKM. CDR3 loop: CASSLRTSYEQYF. The CDR3 DNA reads as TGTGCCAGCAGTTTGCGAACCTCCTACGAGCAGTACTTC.

The V and J genes are TRBV5-1 and TRBJ1-3, with TRBD1 identical over 8 bases. The length of the CDR3 is 16 residues. Per the germline V gene, CDR1 is SGHRS and CDR2 is YFSETQ. With 9 bases clipped from V and 0 bases from J, the junction kept 11 bases outside the gene matches. The CDR3 here is CANTQSTGASGNTIYF. The CDR3 coding sequence is TGCGCCAACACACAATCGACAGGGGCCTCTGGAAACACCATATATTTT.

The chain links TRBV11-3 to TRBJ2-3, with D possibly matching TRBD2 (6 bases). V lost 3 bases and J 4 bases, leaving 11 bases between the germline ends. The CDR3 totals 14 residues. The germline V gene has CDR1 SGHNT and CDR2 YENEEA. CDR3 protein: CASSFGGVADTQYF. CDR3 coding DNA: TGTGCCAGCAGCTTCGGGGGAGTGGCAGATACGCAGTATTTT.

The chain carries TRBV6-5 and TRBJ1-1; a weak D match, TRBD1 (5 bases). Trimming left V 0 bases short and J 4 bases short, with 9 bases between. CDR3 size: 14 residues. The germline gives CDR1 MNHEY, CDR2 SVGAGI. CDR3 nucleotide sequence: TGTGCCAGCAGTTACTCGGGGGGGGGCACTGAAGCTTTCTTT. Amino acids: CASSYSGGGTEAFF.

V is TRBV11-2 and J is TRBJ1-4, with D tentatively TRBD1 (5 bases). Germline values: CDR1 SGHAT, CDR2 FQNNGV. Between the trimmed V and J ends, which lost 5 bases and 4 bases, there was a span of 11 bases. The CDR3 runs 14 residues. DNA for the CDR3: TGTGCCAGCAGCCCAGGGTCGTTTAATGAAAAACTGTTTTTT. Its protein is CASSPGSFNEKLFF.

The chain combines TRBV19 with TRBJ2-7, with D possibly being TRBD2 (6 bases). V shed 6 bases and J shed 1 base, with 13 bases lying between them. This CDR3 is built from 14 residues. Germline CDR1 reads LNHDA; CDR2 reads SQIVND (reference sequence). CDR3 DNA: TGTGCCAGTAGGAGGCAGGGAGGTTCCTACGAGCAGTACTTC. Protein product: CASRRQGGSYEQYF.

The J gene is TRBJ1-5, the V gene TRBV27; TRBD1 matches at 8 bases. The V gene end was trimmed by 8 bases and the J gene end by 2 bases; junction bases not matched to a gene: 11. The germline CDR1 and CDR2 sequences are MNHEY and SMNVEV (reference sequence). This CDR3 contains 16 residues. The CDR3 loop reads CASRPVQGVGNQPQHF. The DNA of the CDR3 is TGTGCCAGCCGCCCTGTACAGGGGGTCGGCAATCAGCCCCAGCATTTT.

The V call is TRBV30, the J call TRBJ2-5; D unclear. Germline CDR1 is GTSNPN and CDR2 is SVGIG (reference sequence). CDR3 size: 12 residues. V was pared by 1 base and J by 3 bases, with 6 bases between. The CDR3 protein is CAWSATKETQYF. The CDR3 nucleotides are TGTGCCTGGAGTGCAACAAAAGAGACCCAGTACTTC.

V is TRBV21-1 and J is TRBJ1-1; the table's D call, TRBD1, has no DNA check behind it. TRBV21-1 is termed a pseudogene. The CDR3 length is 14 residues. CDR3 protein: CASSIGQGYTEAFF. The CDR3 coding sequence is TGTGCCAGCAGCATAGGACAGGGGTACACTGAAGCTTTCTTT.

This chain links TRBV19 with TRBJ1-2; D is perhaps TRBD1 (5 bases). In germline, CDR1 is LNHDA, CDR2 SQIVND (reference sequence). Trimming cost V 5 bases and J 4 bases, with 14 bases left between them. The CDR3 totals 14 residues. For the CDR3, the DNA is TGTGCCAGTAGTCTCGGGCAGGGCTCCTATGGCTACACCTTC. Protein sequence: CASSLGQGSYGYTF.

This sequence joins TRBV2 and TRBJ2-1, with a weak D call TRBD1 (5 bases). Trimming took 6 bases from V and 3 from J, leaving 9 bases between them. CDR1 is SNHLY and CDR2 is FYNNEI in the germline V gene. There are 13 residues in the CDR3. The CDR3 DNA reads TGTGCCAGCAGGGGGCGTGGCTACAATGAGCAGTTCTTC. Translated: CASRGRGYNEQFF. Looking up the rest from reference TRBV2 and TRBJ2-1 gives the full variable domain: EPEVTQTPSHQVTQMGQEVILRCVPISNHLYFYWYRQILGQKVEFLVSFYNNEISEKSEIFDDQFSVERPDGSNFTLKIRSTKLEDSAMYFCASRGRGYNEQFFGPGTRLTVL.

This chain joins TRBV7-8 and TRBJ1-4; D may be TRBD1 (5 bases). Deletions cut 5 bases from V and 7 bases from J, with 23 bases between. This CDR3 spans 17 amino acids. CDR1 is SGHVS, CDR2 FQNEAQ, per germline. The CDR3 sequence: CASSLREAGRSSEKLFF. The CDR3 DNA reads TGTGCCAGCAGCCTCCGCGAGGCAGGGAGGTCGAGTGAAAAACTGTTTTTT. The full variable domain, in which reference TRBV7-8 and TRBJ1-4 provide the parts outside the CDR3, is GAGVSQSPRYKVAKRGQDVALRCDPISGHVSLFWYQQALGQGPEFLTYFQNEAQLDKSGLPSDRFFAERPEGSVSTLKIQRTQQEDSAVYLCASSLREAGRSSEKLFFGSGTQLSVL.

The J gene is TRBJ2-7, the V gene TRBV7-9, with 7 nucleotides matching TRBD1. Germline CDR1 is SEHNR and CDR2 is FQNEAQ (reference sequence). The CDR3 runs 13 residues. Trimming took 2 bases from V and 7 from J; bases not matched to a gene: 5. CDR3 nucleotides: TGTGCCAGCAGCTTACGGGACAGTGGGGAGCAGTACTTC. It encodes CASSLRDSGEQYF.

The chain carries TRBV11-2 and TRBJ2-3; 10 bases line up with TRBD2. The germline CDR1 and CDR2 sequences are SGHAT and FQNNGV. Losses at the gene ends were 1 base for V and 4 bases for J; bases not matched to a gene: 5. The CDR3 totals 16 residues. CDR3 DNA: TGTGCCAGCAGCTTAGGTAGCGGGAGGAACGCAGATACGCAGTATTTT. Its translation: CASSLGSGRNADTQYF.

The chain has TRBV18 and TRBJ2-1, with 15 positions matching TRBD2. Trimming removed 0 bases from V and 12 bases from J; junction bases left unmatched: 9. Looked up from germline, CDR1 is KGHSH and CDR2 is LQKENI. CDR3 length equals 17 residues. Here the CDR3 DNA reads TGTGCCAGCTCACCACCGGGACTAGCGGGAGGAAGTAGGTTGCAGTTCTTC. Its translation is CASSPPGLAGGSRLQFF.